This T cell receptor (beta chain) was captured by sequencing in a study of cytomegalovirus exposure and HLA in healthy donors. With V trimmed by 1 base and J by 3 bases, 2 bases remained unmatched. The germline V gene encodes CDR1 LGHNA and CDR2 YNFKEQ. The CDR3 is made up of 16 amino acids. Notes on the study in general: Later analysis revealed greater clonal expansion in HLA-associated TCR beta chains than in equally common others. Sequencing probably produced one cluster of sequence variants that were highly shared.

With respect to this clone: Its target is not known.

60 Vbeta and 13 Jbeta primers were used in PCR. Data came from immunoSEQ multiplex PCR; TCRdb stores just in-frame clones and leaves some out. The repertoire holds about 120,000 clones, under 90% seen once, with more than 3.5% in the top ten. The receptor's source is a woman aged 40 to 50 in good health and CMV-seropositive. V gene TRBV4-2 combines with J gene TRBJ2-1; 11 bases line up with TRBD2. The sequenced material came from PBMCs. The CDR3 DNA follows: TGTGCCAGCAGCCAAGGACTAGCGGGGCTCTACAATGAGCAGTTCTTC. This encodes CASSQGLAGLYNEQFF.